This T cell receptor beta chain was sequenced for a study of T cell responses to AZD1222 COVID-19 vaccine. At the level of the study: Second doses at about 4 or about 12 weeks were pooled. Study outcomes and limitations: Spike-spanning, vaccine-associated CD4 TCRs were dominant at 160-218 and 743-854. Regions left unmutated in variants are reportedly the target of nearly half of spike-specific TCRs. Clonal diversity was possibly underestimated; the donors were predominantly white British and more often female.

Germline CDR1 and CDR2: MNHEY and SMNVEV (reference sequence). V was cut by 7 bases and J by 0 bases, with 6 bases left in between. The CDR3 totals 13 residues. The assay was immunoSEQ multiplex PCR, and TCRdb's table has in-frame clones only and misses some. The sample contains 90,000 to 110,000 clones, around 89% of which appear only once. As for this clone: Its antigen is undetermined.

The material sequenced was peripheral blood, taken on day 0 of AZD1222 vaccination. The TCR originated in an adult in good health. This chain uses TRBV27 with TRBJ2-2, with unresolved D. CDR3 DNA sequence: TGTGCCAGCAAGCCCTCGAACACCGGGGAGCTGTTTTTT. Protein product: CASKPSNTGELFF.